The sequence of this TCR beta chain was determined in a study of cytomegalovirus exposure and HLA in healthy donors. Germline assignment: CDR1 SGDLS and CDR2 YYNGEE. V trimming: 4 bases; J trimming: 1 base; junction bases outside the gene matches: 5. The CDR3 totals 15 residues. With 60 Vbeta and 13 Jbeta primers, the PCR was carried out. This table comes from immunoSEQ multiplex PCR, and its TCRdb copy is limited to in-frame clones, with some not included. Of under 200,000 clones listed, 79% are singletons. The sample taken for sequencing was PBMCs. The chain carries TRBV9 and TRBJ2-1, with TRBD2 identical over 7 bases. The source of this sequence is a woman in her 50s in good health and CMV-seronegative. CDR3 bases: TGTGCCAGCAGCCCCTTGGGAGGGTCCTACAATGAGCAGTTCTTC. It yields the protein CASSPLGGSYNEQFF.